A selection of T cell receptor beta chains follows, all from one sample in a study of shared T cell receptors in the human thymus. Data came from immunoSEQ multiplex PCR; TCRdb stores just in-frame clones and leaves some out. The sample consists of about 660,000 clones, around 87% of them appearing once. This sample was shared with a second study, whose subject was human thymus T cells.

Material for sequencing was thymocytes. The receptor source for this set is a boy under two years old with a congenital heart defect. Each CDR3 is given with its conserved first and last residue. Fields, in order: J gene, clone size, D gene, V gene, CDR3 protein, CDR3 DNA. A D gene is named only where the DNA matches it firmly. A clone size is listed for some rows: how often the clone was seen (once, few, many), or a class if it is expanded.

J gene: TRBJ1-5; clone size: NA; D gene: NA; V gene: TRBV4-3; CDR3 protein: CASTPTTPGHKKGPQHF; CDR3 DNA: TGCGCCAGCACTCCGACCACTCCGGGACACAAAAAGGGGCCCCAGCATTTT
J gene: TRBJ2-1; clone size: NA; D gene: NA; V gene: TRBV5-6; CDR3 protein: CASSGRLASYNEQFF; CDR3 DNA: TGTGCCAGCAGCGGTAGGCTAGCCTCCTACAATGAGCAGTTCTTC
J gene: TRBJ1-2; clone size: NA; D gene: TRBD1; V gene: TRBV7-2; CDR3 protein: CASSQKGQGASNYGYTF; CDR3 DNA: TGTGCCAGCAGCCAGAAAGGACAGGGGGCGAGTAACTATGGCTACACCTTC
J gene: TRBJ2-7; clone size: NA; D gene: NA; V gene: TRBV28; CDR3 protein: CASSLRQGGTSSYEQYF; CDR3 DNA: TGTGCCAGCAGTTTAAGGCAGGGCGGGACGAGCTCCTACGAGCAGTACTTC
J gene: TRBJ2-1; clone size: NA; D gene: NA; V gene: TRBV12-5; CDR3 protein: CASGLEGGGPRFF; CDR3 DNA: TGTGCTAGTGGTTTGGAGGGGGGAGGGCCGAGATTCTTC
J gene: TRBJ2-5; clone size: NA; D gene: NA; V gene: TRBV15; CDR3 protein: CATSRDNWTQYF; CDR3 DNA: TGTGCCACCAGCAGAGACAACTGGACCCAGTACTTC
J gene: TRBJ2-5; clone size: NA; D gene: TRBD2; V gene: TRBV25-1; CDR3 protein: CASSPHSGTGETQYF; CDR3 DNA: TGTGCCAGCAGTCCTCATAGCGGGACGGGTGAGACCCAGTACTTC
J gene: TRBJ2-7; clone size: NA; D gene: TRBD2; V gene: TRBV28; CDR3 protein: CASRARTSGRHYSYEQYF; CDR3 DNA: TGTGCCAGCAGGGCCCGGACTAGCGGGAGGCACTACTCCTACGAGCAGTACTTC
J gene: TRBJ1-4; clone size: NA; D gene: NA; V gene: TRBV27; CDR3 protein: CASSTRGDEKLFF; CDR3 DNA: TGTGCCAGCAGTACCCGGGGGGATGAAAAACTGTTTTTT
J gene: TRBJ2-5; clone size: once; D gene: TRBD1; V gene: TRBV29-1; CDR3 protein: CSVDTPTGTGDQETQYF; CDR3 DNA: TGCAGCGTTGACACACCCACCGGGACAGGGGACCAAGAGACCCAGTACTTC
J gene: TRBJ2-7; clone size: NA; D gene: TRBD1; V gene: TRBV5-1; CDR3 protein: CASSLETGGVLDYEQYF; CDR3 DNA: TGCGCCAGCAGCTTGGAGACAGGGGGGGTCCTGGACTACGAGCAGTACTTC
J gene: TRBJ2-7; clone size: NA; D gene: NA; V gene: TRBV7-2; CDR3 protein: CASSLARGSAYEQYF; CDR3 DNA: TGTGCCAGCAGCTTAGCAAGGGGGTCTGCCTACGAGCAGTACTTC
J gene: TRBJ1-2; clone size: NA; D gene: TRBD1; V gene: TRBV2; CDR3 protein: CASSPGQGTYGYTF; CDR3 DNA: TGTGCCAGCAGTCCGGGACAGGGGACCTATGGCTACACCTTC
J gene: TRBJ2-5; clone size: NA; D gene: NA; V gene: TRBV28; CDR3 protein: CASSSDSKEETQYF; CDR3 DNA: TGTGCCAGCAGTTCGGACAGTAAAGAAGAGACCCAGTACTTC
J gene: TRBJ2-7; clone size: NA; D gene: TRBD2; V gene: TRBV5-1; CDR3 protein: CASSLPLAGGPRSYEQYF; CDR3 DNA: TGCGCCAGCAGCTTACCGTTAGCGGGAGGGCCAAGATCCTACGAGCAGTACTTC
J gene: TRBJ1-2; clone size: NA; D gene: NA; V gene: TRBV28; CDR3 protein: CASSLAITGSKGYTF; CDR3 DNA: TGTGCCAGCAGTTTGGCTATAACAGGGTCAAAAGGCTACACCTTC
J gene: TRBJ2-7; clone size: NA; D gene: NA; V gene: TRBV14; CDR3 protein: CASSQGTVEYEQYF; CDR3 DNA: TGTGCCAGCAGCCAAGGGACTGTGGAATACGAGCAGTACTTC
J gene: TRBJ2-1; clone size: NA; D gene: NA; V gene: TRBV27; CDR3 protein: CASRPSGLGGSNEQFF; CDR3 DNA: TGTGCCAGCAGACCATCCGGACTGGGGGGTTCCAATGAGCAGTTCTTC
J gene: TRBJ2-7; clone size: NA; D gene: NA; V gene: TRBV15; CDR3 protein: CATSRDLGGYVTTYEQYF; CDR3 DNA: TGTGCCACCAGCAGAGATCTCGGAGGGTACGTTACCACATACGAGCAGTACTTC
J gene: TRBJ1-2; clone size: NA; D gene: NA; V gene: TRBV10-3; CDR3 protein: CAISTPPGYGYTF; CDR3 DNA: TGTGCCATCAGCACGCCCCCGGGCTATGGCTACACCTTC
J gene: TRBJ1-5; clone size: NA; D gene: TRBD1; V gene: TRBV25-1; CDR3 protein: CASSALRDRDPQPQHF; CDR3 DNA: TGTGCCAGCAGTGCACTCCGGGACAGGGACCCTCAGCCCCAGCATTTT
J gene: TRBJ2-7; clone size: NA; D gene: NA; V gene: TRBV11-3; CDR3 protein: CASSLAAGTRAGPSYEQYF; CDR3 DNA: TGTGCCAGCAGCTTAGCCGCGGGGACGCGAGCCGGGCCCTCCTACGAGCAGTACTTC
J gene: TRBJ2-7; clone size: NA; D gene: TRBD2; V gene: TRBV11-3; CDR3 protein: CASRSKGRDEQYF; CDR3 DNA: TGTGCCAGCAGGTCGAAGGGGAGGGACGAGCAGTACTTC
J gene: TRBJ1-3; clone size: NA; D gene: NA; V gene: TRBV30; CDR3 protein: CAWTQGFSGNTIYF; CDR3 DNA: TGTGCCTGGACCCAGGGTTTCTCTGGAAACACCATATATTTT
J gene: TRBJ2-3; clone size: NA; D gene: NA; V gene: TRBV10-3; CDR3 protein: CAISGEDTQYF; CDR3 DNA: TGTGCCATCAGTGGGGAGGATACGCAGTATTTT
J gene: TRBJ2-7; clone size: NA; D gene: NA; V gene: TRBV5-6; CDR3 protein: CASSRQSYEQYF; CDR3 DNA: TGTGCCAGCAGCCGACAGTCCTACGAGCAGTACTTC
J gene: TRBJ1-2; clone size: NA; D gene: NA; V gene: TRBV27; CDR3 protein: CASSTLDNPTTYGYTF; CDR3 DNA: TGTGCCAGCAGTACCCTGGACAACCCTACGACTTATGGCTACACCTTC
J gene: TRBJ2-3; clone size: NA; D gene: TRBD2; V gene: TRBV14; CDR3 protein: CASRPLAGGTDTQYF; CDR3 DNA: TGTGCCAGCCGTCCATTAGCGGGAGGTACAGATACGCAGTATTTT
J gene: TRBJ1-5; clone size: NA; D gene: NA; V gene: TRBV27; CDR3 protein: CASSELNQPQHF; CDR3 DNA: TGTGCCAGCAGCGAACTTAATCAGCCCCAGCATTTT
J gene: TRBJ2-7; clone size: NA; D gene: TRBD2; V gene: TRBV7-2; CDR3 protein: CASSSPGTSVHYEQYF; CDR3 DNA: TGTGCCAGCAGCTCCCCCGGGACTAGCGTACACTACGAGCAGTACTTC
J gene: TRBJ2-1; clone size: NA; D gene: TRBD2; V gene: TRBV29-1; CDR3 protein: CSVGGLAGVFDRDNEQFF; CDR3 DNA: TGCAGCGTTGGGGGACTAGCGGGAGTGTTTGATAGGGACAATGAGCAGTTCTTC
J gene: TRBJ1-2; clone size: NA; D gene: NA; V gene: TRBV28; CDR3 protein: CASSPAPGGGYGYTF; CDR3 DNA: TGTGCCAGCAGTCCGGCGCCTGGGGGAGGATATGGCTACACCTTC
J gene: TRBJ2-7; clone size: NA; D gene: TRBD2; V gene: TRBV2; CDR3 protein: CASSWGRASGKGEQYF; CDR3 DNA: TGTGCCAGCAGTTGGGGGAGGGCTAGCGGGAAGGGCGAGCAGTACTTC
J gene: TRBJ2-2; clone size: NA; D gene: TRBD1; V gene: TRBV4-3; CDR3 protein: CASSPNRGPNTGELFF; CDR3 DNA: TGCGCCAGCAGCCCGAACAGGGGGCCTAACACCGGGGAGCTGTTTTTT
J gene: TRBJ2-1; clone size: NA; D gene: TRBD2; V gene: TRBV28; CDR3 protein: CASSLGLGLAGANEQFF; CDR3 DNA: TGTGCCAGCAGTTTAGGCTTGGGACTAGCGGGAGCCAATGAGCAGTTCTTC
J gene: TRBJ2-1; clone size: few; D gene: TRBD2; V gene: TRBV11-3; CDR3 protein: CASSPLAGGPGDEQFF; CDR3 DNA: TGTGCCAGCAGCCCTTTAGCGGGAGGGCCTGGGGATGAGCAGTTCTTC
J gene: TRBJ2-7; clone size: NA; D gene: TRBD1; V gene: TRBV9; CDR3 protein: CASSVREDRGSNEQYF; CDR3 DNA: TGTGCCAGCAGCGTCCGGGAGGACAGGGGGAGTAACGAGCAGTACTTC
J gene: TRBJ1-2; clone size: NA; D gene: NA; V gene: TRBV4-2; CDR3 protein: CASSQEGIRGSDYYGYTF; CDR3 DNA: TGTGCCAGCAGCCAAGAGGGGATTCGGGGAAGTGACTACTATGGCTACACCTTC
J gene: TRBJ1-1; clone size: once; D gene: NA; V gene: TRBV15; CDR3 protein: CATSRESASLQVWDTEAFF; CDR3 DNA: TGTGCCACCAGCAGAGAATCCGCAAGTCTACAGGTTTGGGACACTGAAGCTTTCTTT
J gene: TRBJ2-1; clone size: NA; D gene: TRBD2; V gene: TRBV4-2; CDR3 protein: CASSHWSGRPLDEQFF; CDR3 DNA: TGTGCCAGCAGCCACTGGAGCGGGAGGCCCCTCGATGAGCAGTTCTTC
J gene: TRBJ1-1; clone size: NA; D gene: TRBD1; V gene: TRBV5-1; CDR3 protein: CASSPGTAFNTEAFF; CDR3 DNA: TGCGCCAGCAGCCCAGGGACAGCCTTCAACACTGAAGCTTTCTTT
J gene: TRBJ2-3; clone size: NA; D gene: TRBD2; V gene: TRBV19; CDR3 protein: CASSPGGEVGVSGRADTQYF; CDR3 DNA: TGTGCCAGTAGTCCAGGGGGAGAGGTGGGAGTTAGCGGGAGGGCAGATACGCAGTATTTT
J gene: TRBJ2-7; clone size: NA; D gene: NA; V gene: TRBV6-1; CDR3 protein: CASSERQTSYSYEQYF; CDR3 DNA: TGTGCCAGCAGTGAGCGCCAGACTAGTTATTCTTACGAGCAGTACTTC
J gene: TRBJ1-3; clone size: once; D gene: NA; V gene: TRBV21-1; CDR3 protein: CASSKRGRDYSGNTIYF; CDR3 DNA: TGTGCCAGCAGCAAAAGGGGCAGGGATTACTCTGGAAACACCATATATTTT
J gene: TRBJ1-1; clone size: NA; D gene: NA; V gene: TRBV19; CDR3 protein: CASSIRGTEAFF; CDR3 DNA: TGTGCCAGTAGTATTCGGGGGACTGAAGCTTTCTTT